This record concerns one T cell receptor beta chain sequence. This CDR3 region has 15 residues. Germline V gives CDR1 MGHRA, CDR2 YSYEKL. V lost 4 bases and J lost 0, with 7 bases in between. This specimen belongs to a study of blood T cell repertoires in COVID-19. Study-wide background: From the United States, Italy and Spain came samples of acute and convalescent COVID-19.

In the authors' methods: Cell counts per sample came from amplifying reference gene primers. Repertoires were generated with immunoSEQ multiplex PCR, while TCRdb's copy carries only in-frame clones and drops some. V, J and clone size derive from that table, while D and trimming were established from the DNA sequence. The table lists 320,000 or so clones, less than 90% of them singletons. This sequence was found in a woman under 40 who had recovered from COVID-19. The V and J genes are TRBV4-1 and TRBJ2-6, with D possibly matching TRBD2 (6 bases). Material for sequencing was PBMCs or T cells enriched from blood (not recorded which). The DNA for the CDR3 is TGCGCCAGCAGCCGGGAGGTCTCTGGGGCCAACGTCCTGACTTTC. It specifies CASSREVSGANVLTF.